This TCR beta chain was retrieved from a study of T cell responses to AZD1222 COVID-19 vaccine. Broader study findings: Within unmutated variant regions lay the reported targets of nearly half of spike-specific TCRs. Spike-specific TCR breadth and depth went up after people got two AZD1222 doses. Donors were mostly white British, more females; clonal diversity possibly underestimated. Spike-wide coverage was observed for vaccine-associated CD4 TCRs, with dominant responses at 160-218 and 743-854.

Assay: immunoSEQ multiplex PCR; the TCRdb copy retains only in-frame clones and omits some. The data show tens of thousands of clones, around 89% seen once. This clone has only a few counts. Its antigen is currently unknown. V dropped 5 bases and J dropped 3; count of bases not matched to a gene: 4. Germline lookup yields CDR1 SGHKS and CDR2 YYEKEE (reference sequence). The CDR3 loop spans 13 amino acids. The receptor comes from an adult who received the AZD1222 COVID-19 vaccine. The gene calls are TRBV5-5 and TRBJ1-1; 7 nucleotides align to TRBD1. Here the sequenced sample was peripheral blood, taken 28 days after the second AZD1222 dose. The CDR3 DNA is TGTGCCAGCAGACAAACAGGGGACACTGAAGCTTTCTTT. It yields the protein CASRQTGDTEAFF.